These T cell receptor beta chains were read from a single sample in a study of a mutant IDH1 vaccine in newly diagnosed glioma. Using immunoSEQ multiplex PCR, the repertoire was profiled, and TCRdb retains in-frame clones only, with some absent. The table records about 36,000 clones, roughly 80% of them present only once. These receptors' antigens are unknown. The sample consisted of peripheral blood mononuclear cells (PBMCs), taken from a glioma patient whose treatment included an IDH1 peptide vaccine. These receptors originate from a woman between 25 and 40 years old with glioma. Some clones in this sample may be carry-over from other donors' samples. The CDR3 runs from the conserved cysteine through the conserved F or W.

j_call	v_call	cdr3_length	cdr3_aa
TRBJ1-2	TRBV5-1	17	CASSLVFSLQGAYGYTF
TRBJ1-1	TRBV7-9	13	CASSLTGNTEAFF
TRBJ2-6	TRBV4-1	20	CASSPRLTSASRSGANVLTF
TRBJ1-1	TRBV29-1	15	CSVSPPGGKRVGAFF
TRBJ2-7	TRBV30	14	CAWSVPSGSYEQYF
TRBJ2-3	TRBV10-1	14	CASSESGGSLTQYF
TRBJ2-2	TRBV2	15	CASKIGTGNTGELFF
TRBJ2-1	TRBV7-9	14	CASSLGQGRNEQFF
TRBJ2-7	TRBV7-6	13	CASSLGTPYEQYF
TRBJ2-7	TRBV30	12	CAWSAGSYEQYF
TRBJ1-1	TRBV6-6	13	CATRGSLNTEAFF
TRBJ2-3	TRBV19	15	CASSMYGRSTDTQYF
TRBJ2-7	TRBV6-6	14	CASSYSVLASEQYF
TRBJ2-1	TRBV5-1	14	CASSSPDRDNEQFF
TRBJ1-1	TRBV29-1	10	CSVGGTEAFF
TRBJ2-7	TRBV30	12	CACSVSEYEQYF
TRBJ2-2	TRBV19	16	CASSGRSASNTGELFF
TRBJ2-3	TRBV27	13	CASKVQSTDTQYF
TRBJ1-4	TRBV10-2	14	CASSPDPGDEKLFF
TRBJ1-2	TRBV5-5	14	CASSLFLDNYGYTF
TRBJ1-1	TRBV28	13	CASSFAASTEAFF
TRBJ2-7	TRBV27	14	CASSLAGPLYEQYF
TRBJ2-2	TRBV30	10	CAWEGPWLFF
TRBJ2-1	TRBV27	16	CASSLGAGGRGNEQFF
TRBJ1-5	TRBV5-5	15	CASSPGGFSNQPQHF
TRBJ2-7	TRBV27	12	CASSLNAREQYF
TRBJ2-7	TRBV7-8	14	CASSLLRTTGEQYF
TRBJ1-5	TRBV5-4	14	CASSLFGSNQPQHF
TRBJ1-5	TRBV10-3	12	CAIKTDNQPQHF
TRBJ2-2	TRBV5-6	16	CASSPSREGNTGELFF
TRBJ2-7	TRBV11-3	15	CASRHAPGHYYEQYF
TRBJ2-1	TRBV20-1	10	CSGLDNEQFF
TRBJ1-3	TRBV19	13	CASSMGPGETIYF
TRBJ2-5	TRBV5-1	13	CASSPPTTGTQYF
TRBJ1-2	TRBV6-6	14	CASSYGASNYGYTF
TRBJ1-5	TRBV21-1	15	CASSLDLRGGQPQHF
TRBJ1-2	TRBV2	13	CASRPGPVRGYTF
TRBJ1-2	TRBV4-1	14	CASSQVNGPYGYTF